This T cell receptor (beta chain) was sequenced in a study of human T cells and chemical hapten exposure. The sample's time point: patch test 2, 6 weeks after DPC sensitization. The treatment: therapeutic diphenylcyclopropenone sensitization with weekly scalp DPC. Prior to each patch test being applied, blood was drawn. Blood, whole and unfractionated, served as the source for total RNA extraction. The CDR3 spans 13 residues. V lost 6 bases and J 3 bases, leaving 10 bases between the germline ends. TCRdb itself ran the RACE reads through MiXCR, one entry per CDR3 protein. This table holds just over 350,000 distinct CDR3 sequences, roughly 6.3% found once.

The chain couples TRBV12-3 or TRBV12-4 to TRBJ2-3; D gene uncertain. The input for sequencing was whole blood, taken in connection with sensitization to the hapten diphenylcyclopropenone (DPC). This receptor was taken from a woman under 30 with alopecia areata. Some clones in this sample may be carry-over from other donors' samples. CDR3 residues: CASSSFFTDTQYF. The CDR3, as DNA: TGTGCCAGCAGCTCGTTCTTTACAGATACGCAGTATTTT.